These 13 T cell receptor beta chains share one sample of origin, sequenced in a study of T cells in Graves' hyperthyroidism and ophthalmopathy. What was amplified from RNA transcripts were TCR beta CDR3 regions. RT-PCR in the first round (using the HTBI primer set) targeted the TCR CDR3. From the multiplex PCR reads, TCRdb called clonotypes with MiXCR, one entry per CDR3 protein. Of 550,000 to 800,000 distinct CDR3 sequences listed, roughly 15% are singletons. Sequences were obtained from blood. These receptors all come from a young man with Graves' hyperthyroidism.

The table lists this clonotype with many counts. This sequence joins TRBV2 and TRBJ2-7; 10 nucleotides agree with TRBD1. V gave up 6 bases and J gave up 3 bases; unmatched junction bases: 8. Germline V gene data show CDR1 as SNHLY and CDR2 as FYNNEI. CDR3 length: 15 residues. The chain's CDR3 is CASRARTGGNYEQYF. As DNA, the CDR3 is TGTGCCAGCAGGGCCCGGACAGGGGGAAACTACGAGCAGTACTTC.

This chain joins TRBV29-1 and TRBJ2-7, with D perhaps given as TRBD1 or TRBD2 (5 bases each). This CDR3 spans 11 amino acids. Deletions cut 7 bases from V and 6 bases from J, with 13 bases between. The germline V gene encodes CDR1 SQVTM and CDR2 ANQGSEA. The CDR3, as DNA: TGCAGCGCTCGAGGGGCAGGCGAGCAGTACTTC. Translation gives CSARGAGEQYF.

V usage is TRBV5-1 and J usage is TRBJ2-5; D remains ambiguous. Germline-derived CDR1 and CDR2 are SGHRS and YFSETQ. CDR3 length: 17 amino acids. V lost 0 bases, J lost 0 bases, and 15 bases lay in between. The CDR3, as DNA: TGCGCCAGCAGCTTGGCTCTAGGCACCTCATACCAAGAGACCCAGTACTTC. Residues: CASSLALGTSYQETQYF.

This chain joins TRBV19 and TRBJ2-1; D possibly corresponds to TRBD1 (6 bases). Looked up from germline, CDR1 is LNHDA and CDR2 is SQIVND (reference sequence). Trimming removed 3 bases from V and 3 bases from J, with 9 bases in between. The CDR3 contains 14 residues. Here the CDR3 DNA reads TGTGCCAGTAGTATTCGACAGGACTACAATGAGCAGTTCTTC. Its protein product is CASSIRQDYNEQFF.

In this sample, this clonotype turned up a few times. This chain joins TRBV15 and TRBJ2-1; 9 bases line up with TRBD2. The V gene's germline CDR1 is LNHNV and CDR2 YYDKDF (reference sequence). Germline trimming cut 0 bases from V and 8 bases from J; bases unmatched to any gene: 5. The length of the CDR3 is 15 residues. The CDR3 nucleotides are TGTGCCACCAGCAGAGACTTAGCGGGAGCGCATGAGCAGTTCTTC. Its translation is CATSRDLAGAHEQFF.

In its sample, this clonotype was seen many times. The chain has TRBV29-1 and TRBJ2-1; 9 bases align to TRBD1. Trimming at V came to 8 bases and at J to 8 bases, leaving 10 bases not matched to a gene. The CDR3 covers 13 residues. Looked up from germline, CDR1 is SQVTM and CDR2 is ANQGSEA. In nucleotides, the CDR3 is TGCAGCTACCACCGGGACAGGGTTGATGAGCAGTTCTTC. Its translation: CSYHRDRVDEQFF.

This clonotype was picked up a small number of times. The chain recombines TRBV18 with TRBJ2-3; TRBD2 agrees at 8 bases. Germline CDR1 KGHSH, CDR2 LQKENI. V trimming: 3 bases; J trimming: 4 bases; junction bases outside the gene matches: 9. The CDR3 runs to 16 residues. The DNA of the CDR3 is TGTGCCAGCTCACCCCTGGGAGCGGGAGAGCCAGATACGCAGTATTTT. Translating it yields CASSPLGAGEPDTQYF. Looking up the rest from reference TRBV18 and TRBJ2-3 gives the full variable domain: NAGVMQNPRHLVRRRGQEARLRCSPMKGHSHVYWYRQLPEEGLKFMVYLQKENIIDESGMPKERFSAEFPKEGPSILRIQQVVRGDSAAYFCASSPLGAGEPDTQYFGPGTRLTVL.

This clonotype was seen a handful of times. The genes are TRBV6-9 and TRBJ2-1; D gene unclear. The V gene lost 4 bases and the J gene lost 12 bases, with 16 bases spanning the gap. This CDR3 is 13 amino acids long. In germline, CDR1 is MNHGY, CDR2 SVAAGI. The CDR3 bases are TGTGCCAGCAGTTCTGGAGCCGGCGCTAGGCAGTTCTTC. This sequence encodes CASSSGAGARQFF.

J is TRBJ2-7 and V is TRBV4-3; TRBD2 aligns across 10 bases. Germline CDR1 and CDR2: LGHNA and YSLEER. V trimming: 0 bases; J trimming: 6 bases; junction bases outside the gene matches: 5. CDR3 length: 15 residues. The CDR3 coding sequence is TGCGCCAGCAGCCAAGATCCTAGCGGGGGAGCCGAGCAGTACTTC. This sequence encodes CASSQDPSGGAEQYF.

A few counts support this clonotype. The CDR3 DNA sequence: TGTGCCAGCAGCCCGACTAGCATCCGGGGCGAGCAGTACTTC. This translates into CASSPTSIRGEQYF. The chain uses TRBV7-2 and TRBJ2-7, with TRBD2 identical over 7 bases. Germline V gene data show CDR1 as SGHTA and CDR2 as FQGNSA. With V trimmed by 5 bases and J by 6 bases, 10 bases remained unmatched. The CDR3 is 14 residues long. The variable domain in full, with the rest retrieved from reference TRBV7-2 and TRBJ2-7, is GAGVSQSPSNKVTEKGKDVELRCDPISGHTALYWYRQSLGQGLEFLIYFQGNSAPDKSGLPSDRFSAERTGGSVSTLTIQRTQQEDSAVYLCASSPTSIRGEQYFGPGTRLTVT.

This clonotype was recorded many times. V and J are TRBV28 and TRBJ2-1; D remains ambiguous. The CDR3 consists of 11 residues. The V and J ends lost 6 bases and 10 bases respectively, with 10 bases between them. Germline assignment: CDR1 MDHEN and CDR2 SYDVKM. The CDR3 loop is CASSQVLEQFF. CDR3 in DNA: TGTGCCAGCAGCCAAGTCTTGGAGCAGTTCTTC.

This clonotype was detected many times. CDR3 in amino acids: CASSLDRATEAFF. In DNA, the CDR3 is TGTGCCAGCAGCTTAGACAGGGCCACTGAAGCTTTCTTT. This chain links TRBV7-9 with TRBJ1-1; TRBD1 might be the D (6 bases). Trimming took 1 base from V and 4 from J, leaving 7 bases between them. Germline CDR1 reads SEHNR; CDR2 reads FQNEAQ (reference sequence). The CDR3 spans 13 residues.

This clonotype was detected a few times. The chain joins TRBV20-1 to TRBJ2-7; TRBD2 agrees at 14 bases. Germline CDR1 reads DFQATT; CDR2 reads SNEGSKA (reference sequence). The ends lost 3 bases at V and 9 bases at J; junction bases unmatched: 13. CDR3 length: 16 residues. The CDR3 DNA reads TGCAGTGCTAGTGATTTGGGGACTAGCGGGAGAAACGGGCAGTACTTC. Its protein product is CSASDLGTSGRNGQYF.